This entry is about one TCR beta chain. Sequencing was performed with immunoSEQ multiplex PCR; in TCRdb, only in-frame clones are kept and a portion is missing. The sample yields about 130,000 clones, about 88% seen once. These data come from a study of control samples from healthy donors and cancer patients. The CDR3 is made up of 15 amino acids. V lost 3 bases to trimming and J lost 4 bases, with 16 bases between them. Germline assignment: CDR1 SGHNT and CDR2 YYREEE (reference sequence). Input material: blood. The TCR was taken from a man aged 45-65 years in good health. The rearrangement links TRBV5-4 to TRBJ1-2; perhaps TRBD1 as D (5 bases). CDR3 protein: CASSSAVGEGYGYTF. For the CDR3, the DNA is TGTGCCAGCAGCTCCGCGGTAGGGGAGGGCTATGGCTACACCTTC.